This TCR beta chain derives from a study of post-analysis software for immune sequencing data. Study-wide results and limits: The study found TRBV5-6, TRBV5-1 and TRBV20-1 among roughly 5 TRBV segments more frequent in patients than controls. A significant reduction in normalized Chao1 diversity was observed in multiple sclerosis patients versus controls.

Concerning this clonotype: Its antigen remains unknown.

The library was made from cDNA and included unique molecular identifiers. TCRdb recomputed calls from the PCR reads with MiXCR, one row per CDR3 protein. The data show about 770,000 distinct CDR3 sequences, about 43% seen once. V was clipped by 8 bases and J by 4 bases; unmatched bases: 13. The CDR3 sequence is 15 residues long. CDR1 and CDR2 (germline): LNHNV, YYDKDF (reference sequence). The origin of this receptor is a girl between 5 and 17 years old with multiple sclerosis. The sample consisted of blood. J is TRBJ2-5 and V is TRBV15; 7 nucleotides align to TRBD2. In DNA form, the CDR3 reads TGTGCCACCGGCGGGAGAGGCGAGGCGGGAGAGACCCAGTACTTC. Encoded protein: CATGGRGEAGETQYF. The full variable domain, with the rest looked up from reference TRBV15 and TRBJ2-5, is DAMVIQNPRYQVTQFGKPVTLSCSQTLNHNVMYWYQQKSSQAPKLLFHYYDKDFNNEADTPDNFQSRRPNTSFCFLDIRSPGLGDTAMYLCATGGRGEAGETQYFGPGTRLLVL.